Each of the 32 T cell receptor beta chains below was sequenced from the same sample in a study of blood T cells in healthy people across ages. Then a second PCR, running about 6 to 11 cycles, was carried out with a sample-barcoded 5' primer and a J-beta primer mix. TCRdb ran MiXCR on the 5' RACE reads and lists one entry per CDR3 protein. The repertoire holds approximately 960,000 distinct CDR3 sequences, with roughly 28% as singletons. The same data also contributed to another study, on T cells of mothers and their children.

The sequencing sample was made of blood. These receptor sequences come from a woman in her thirties or forties in good health.

This clonotype was seen only a few times. This chain connects TRBV9 to TRBJ2-1; 7 bases agree with TRBD1. The V gene's germline CDR1 is SGDLS and CDR2 YYNGEE. J lost 8 bases, V lost 0 bases, and 5 bases had no gene match. CDR3 size: 14 residues. Here the CDR3 reads CASSVAVTGHEQFF. CDR3 coding DNA: TGTGCCAGCAGCGTAGCAGTGACAGGGCATGAGCAGTTCTTC.

The chain links TRBV4-1 to TRBJ2-3, with D possibly being TRBD1 (7 bases). This CDR3 region has 18 residues. Trimming took 1 base from V and 0 from J, leaving 17 bases between them. CDR1 and CDR2 from the germline V gene are MGHRA and YSYEKL. CDR3 sequence reads: CASSQVPQQGGSTDTQYF. DNA of the CDR3: TGCGCCAGCAGCCAAGTCCCCCAGCAGGGGGGCAGCACAGATACGCAGTATTTT.

The gene calls are TRBV4-1 and TRBJ1-4, with D unclear. The CDR3 extends over 13 amino acids. Germline-derived CDR1 and CDR2 are MGHRA and YSYEKL. V was clipped by 2 bases and J by 8 bases, with 9 bases between them. DNA of the CDR3: TGCGCCAGCAGCCAACTCGGTCTGGAAAAACTGTTTTTT. This encodes CASSQLGLEKLFF.

The chain links TRBV7-2 to TRBJ2-2; the D gene is possibly TRBD2 (6 bases). Germline V gene sequence: CDR1 SGHTA, CDR2 FQGNSA. The length of the CDR3 is 15 residues. Deletions cut 6 bases from V and 4 bases from J, with 15 bases between. The CDR3 sequence is CASSSLWRGTGELFF. DNA of the CDR3: TGTGCCAGCAGTTCCCTTTGGAGGGGCACCGGGGAGCTGTTTTTT.

This clonotype was found many times. The chain recombines TRBV20-1 with TRBJ2-7; the D is unclear. Germline-derived CDR1 and CDR2 are DFQATT and SNEGSKA (reference sequence). V lost 1 base to trimming and J lost 0 bases, with 7 bases between them. This CDR3 spans 13 amino acids. The CDR3 sequence: CSARVVTSYEQYF. The CDR3 DNA sequence: TGCAGTGCTAGAGTAGTTACCTCCTACGAGCAGTACTTC.

The V and J genes are TRBV29-1 and TRBJ1-3, with a weak D call TRBD1 (5 bases). This CDR3 is built from 16 residues. Germline V gene sequence: CDR1 SQVTM, CDR2 ANQGSEA. Trimming removed 1 base from V and 0 bases from J, with 13 bases in between. The CDR3 bases are TGCAGCGTTGAAGGGAAGGCGGGGCTCTCTGGAAACACCATATATTTT. Its protein product is CSVEGKAGLSGNTIYF.

This chain joins TRBV29-1 and TRBJ1-2; D gene ambiguous. Per germline, CDR1 SQVTM and CDR2 ANQGSEA. The CDR3 covers 13 residues. Trimming pared 7 bases from V and 2 bases from J, leaving 14 bases between. The CDR3 region has the DNA TGCAGCGCCGCCCATCGGAGCAACTATGGCTACACCTTC. Its translation: CSAAHRSNYGYTF.

The chain has TRBV7-3 and TRBJ2-1; D is ambiguous. Deletions cut 1 base from V and 7 bases from J, with 17 bases between. Germline V gene sequence: CDR1 SGHTA, CDR2 FQGTGA. The CDR3 length is 16 residues. The CDR3 DNA follows: TGTGCCAGCAGCTTAAGCAACGTACCGTACCAAAATGAGCAGTTCTTC. This codes for CASSLSNVPYQNEQFF.

This clonotype was seen only a few times. The rearrangement uses TRBV25-1 and TRBJ2-1; 8 nucleotides agree with TRBD2. CDR1 is MGHDK, CDR2 SYGVNS, per germline. This CDR3 region has 17 residues. Germline trimming cut 0 bases from V and 6 bases from J; bases unmatched to any gene: 10. The CDR3 region has the DNA TGTGCCAGCAGTGAATATGAGGGGCGGGGGGACCCCAATGAGCAGTTCTTC. It codes for CASSEYEGRGDPNEQFF.

A remark on this clonotype: One base away lies a much larger clone, so this may be a sequencing read error. J is TRBJ2-4 and V is TRBV6-5; 10 positions agree with TRBD1. The J segment lost 6 bases and the V segment lost 5 bases, leaving 7 bases of the junction unmatched. CDR1 MNHEY and CDR2 SVGAGI come from the germline V gene. CDR3 size: 15 residues. This CDR3 reads CASSPETGGRNIQYF. CDR3 in DNA: TGTGCCAGCAGTCCCGAGACAGGGGGCAGAAACATTCAGTACTTC.

For this clonotype: At one boundary the junction diverges from the germline segment, which might be a read error. This sequence joins TRBV12-3 or TRBV12-4 and TRBJ2-1, with TRBD2 as a possible D gene (6 bases). The length of the CDR3 is 14 residues. CDR3 protein: CASSPAGNLNVQFF. The CDR3 nucleotides are TGTGCCAGCAGTCCCGCGGGGAACCTCAATGTGCAGTTCTTC.

This clonotype was detected only a few times. The gene calls are TRBV5-5 and TRBJ2-5, with 8 bases identical to TRBD1. The tail of the sequence fits TRBJ2-7 better, so the J call may be wrong. Germline V gene lookup returns CDR1 SGHKS and CDR2 YYEKEE (reference sequence). This CDR3 has 16 amino acids. CDR3 DNA: TGTGCCAGCAGCTTGGCCGGAGGACAGGGAGGTTTCGAGCAGTACTTC. This gives the protein CASSLAGGQGGFEQYF.

This clonotype was seen ten or more times. The chain carries TRBV7-3 and TRBJ2-5; possibly TRBD1 or TRBD2 for D (5 bases each). This CDR3 is 15 amino acids long. The germline CDR1 and CDR2 sequences are SGHTA and FQGTGA. The V end lost 1 base, the J end lost 9 bases, and 18 bases lay between the germline ends. DNA for the CDR3: TGTGCCAGCAGCTTAAGGGACGGCCTTGGGGACCCCCAGTACTTC. As protein: CASSLRDGLGDPQYF.

The rearrangement links TRBV18 to TRBJ1-3, with D maybe TRBD1 (6 bases). The V and J ends lost 6 bases and 3 bases respectively, with 18 bases between them. CDR3 length: 16 amino acids. Germline V CDR1 and CDR2: KGHSH, LQKENI. The CDR3 DNA sequence: TGTGCCAGCTCGCCCGCAGGGGACGCGAGTGGAAACACCATATATTTT. Its protein product is CASSPAGDASGNTIYF.

The chain is built from TRBV20-1 and TRBJ2-2; D not resolved. CDR3 length: 14 residues. CDR1 and CDR2 from the germline V gene are DFQATT and SNEGSKA (reference sequence). Trimming pared 6 bases from V and 3 bases from J, leaving 14 bases between. The CDR3 DNA reads TGCAGTGCCCATACATTGGGCTACACCGGGGAGCTGTTTTTT. Its translation: CSAHTLGYTGELFF.

Remarks on this clonotype: The junction departs from germline at one end; a sequencing error may be responsible. The chain couples TRBV7-7 to TRBJ2-5, with D uncertain. The CDR3 length is 13 residues. Germline values: CDR1 SSHAT, CDR2 FNYEAQ (reference sequence). This CDR3 reads CASSSNTGETQYF. The DNA of the CDR3 is TGTGCTAGCAGCTCAAACACCGGAGAGACCCAGTACTTC.

Only a few counts were recorded for this clonotype. The V gene is TRBV7-2, the J gene TRBJ1-2, with 7 nucleotides matching TRBD1. This CDR3 spans 15 amino acids. Germline assignment: CDR1 SGHTA and CDR2 FQGNSA. V gave up 1 base and J gave up 7 bases; unmatched junction bases: 9. The DNA for the CDR3 is TGTGCCAGCAGCTTAGGTACAGGGGTGGGAGGTGGCTACACCTTC. Encoded protein: CASSLGTGVGGGYTF. Supplemented by reference TRBV7-2 and TRBJ1-2, the full variable domain reads GAGVSQSPSNKVTEKGKDVELRCDPISGHTALYWYRQSLGQGLEFLIYFQGNSAPDKSGLPSDRFSAERTGGSVSTLTIQRTQQEDSAVYLCASSLGTGVGGGYTFGSGTRLTVV.

This clonotype was observed a few times. This sequence joins TRBV28 and TRBJ1-2, with 11 bases fitting TRBD1. The germline gives CDR1 MDHEN, CDR2 SYDVKM. J lost 1 base, V lost 4 bases, and 17 bases had no gene match. This CDR3 has 20 residues. The CDR3 loop reads CASSWTGGVPRFGINYGYTF. Here the CDR3 DNA reads TGTGCCAGCAGTTGGACAGGGGGCGTTCCAAGGTTTGGGATTAACTATGGCTACACCTTC.

This clonotype was seen repeatedly, ten times or more. The gene calls are TRBV6-1 and TRBJ2-4; 10 positions match TRBD2. Germline assignment: CDR1 MNHNS and CDR2 SASEGT. The CDR3 spans 15 residues. The V gene end was trimmed by 6 bases and the J gene end by 9 bases; junction bases not matched to a gene: 11. The CDR3 region is CASSDLSGGAGIQYF. In nucleotides, the CDR3 is TGTGCCAGCAGCGATTTAAGCGGGGGGGCCGGCATTCAGTACTTC.

This clonotype turned up a few times. The chain links TRBV28 to TRBJ2-7, with D hard to call. The length of the CDR3 is 14 residues. Germline V gives CDR1 MDHEN, CDR2 SYDVKM. V shed 1 base and J shed 3 bases, with 10 bases lying between them. For the CDR3, the DNA is TGTGCCAGCAGTTTATCTTCGCGGTTCTACGAGCAGTACTTC. Amino acids: CASSLSSRFYEQYF.

This clonotype was observed many times. This chain's CDR3 is CATSRAGQGTEAFF. In nucleotides, the CDR3 is TGTGCCACCAGCAGAGCGGGACAGGGCACTGAAGCTTTCTTT. The chain combines TRBV15 with TRBJ1-1, with 9 bases matching TRBD1. The CDR3 length is 14 residues. Germline CDR1 and CDR2: LNHNV and YYDKDF (reference sequence). J lost 4 bases, V lost 1 base, and 1 base had no gene match.

This clonotype showed up many times. CDR3: CASSFLGPGQSPLHF. The CDR3 nucleotides read TGTGCCAGCAGCTTTCTTGGCCCTGGCCAGTCACCCCTCCACTTT. The V gene is TRBV7-2, the J gene TRBJ1-6; D unresolved. Looked up from germline, CDR1 is SGHTA and CDR2 is FQGNSA. The CDR3 runs 15 residues. The V gene lost 3 bases and the J gene lost 10 bases, with 16 bases spanning the gap.

This clonotype was seen only a few times. The chain uses TRBV2 and TRBJ2-1; TRBD1 matches 9 bases. The trim removed 3 bases at V and 5 bases at J, leaving 5 bases unmatched. The CDR3 is 15 residues long. CDR1 and CDR2 from the germline V gene are SNHLY and FYNNEI. The CDR3 sequence is CASSEGTGTHNEQFF. Here the CDR3 DNA reads TGTGCCAGCAGTGAGGGGACAGGGACTCACAATGAGCAGTTCTTC.

This clonotype has at least ten counts. The chain uses TRBV20-1 and TRBJ2-3; the D is unclear. Trimming cost V 5 bases and J 9 bases, with 15 bases left between them. The CDR3 runs 12 residues. Germline V gene lookup returns CDR1 DFQATT and CDR2 SNEGSKA (reference sequence). DNA for the CDR3: TGCAGTGCTGCTAAGTCGCCCCGGACGCAGTATTTT. Protein sequence: CSAAKSPRTQYF.

The chain employs TRBV20-1 and TRBJ1-2, with a tentative D call TRBD1 (6 bases). Germline V gives CDR1 DFQATT, CDR2 SNEGSKA (reference sequence). The germline V and J ends were trimmed by 0 bases and 1 base, with 18 bases remaining between them. CDR3 length: 17 amino acids. The CDR3 DNA is TGCAGTGCTAGAGATAAGGCAGGGGACCGAATTAACTATGGCTACACCTTC. It encodes CSARDKAGDRINYGYTF.

Points on this clonotype: A much larger clone lies one base from this, so it may be a read error. The chain links TRBV12-3 or TRBV12-4 to TRBJ2-7; D possibly matches TRBD1 or TRBD2 (5 bases each). V was cut by 2 bases and J by 5 bases, with 16 bases left in between. CDR3 length equals 15 residues. The CDR3 protein is CASSLLGVGRDEQYF. CDR3 DNA: TGTGCCAGCAGTTTATTGGGGGTCGGTCGAGACGAGCAGTACTTC.

This clonotype was counted between two and nine times. This sequence joins TRBV6-2 or TRBV6-3 and TRBJ2-1; no clear D. Trimming pared 2 bases from V and 10 bases from J, leaving 15 bases between. Germline V gene lookup returns CDR1 MNHEY and CDR2 SVGEGT. This CDR3 has 14 amino acids. CDR3 residues: CASSYRRGQSEQFF. CDR3 DNA sequence: TGTGCCAGCAGTTACCGCCGTGGGCAAAGCGAGCAGTTCTTC.

This clonotype was detected a few times. The chain recombines TRBV11-1 with TRBJ2-1; 8 bases align to TRBD1. CDR1 and CDR2 from the germline V gene are SGHAT and FQDESV (reference sequence). There are 15 residues in the CDR3. The J segment lost 4 bases and the V segment lost 3 bases, leaving 5 bases of the junction unmatched. The CDR3 sequence is CASSFRRQGYNEQFF. DNA of the CDR3: TGTGCCAGCAGCTTCCGGAGACAGGGGTACAATGAGCAGTTCTTC.

This clonotype was counted only a few times. The rearrangement uses TRBV20-1 and TRBJ1-2, with D unclear. The ends were cut back, 3 bases at V and 4 bases at J, with 12 bases in the middle. The CDR3 totals 13 residues. From germline, CDR1 is DFQATT and CDR2 SNEGSKA (reference sequence). The chain's CDR3 is CSASPQTLYGYTF. The CDR3 coding sequence is TGCAGTGCTAGCCCCCAGACACTCTATGGCTACACCTTC.

This clonotype was seen at least ten times. The chain employs TRBV7-2 and TRBJ2-5; 8 bases are a match to TRBD2. Trimming at V came to 5 bases and at J to 13 bases, leaving 18 bases not matched to a gene. CDR3 size: 15 residues. From germline, CDR1 is SGHTA and CDR2 FQGNSA. This CDR3 is CASSPDEAGDRRAYF. DNA of the CDR3: TGTGCCAGCAGCCCCGACGAAGCGGGGGATCGGCGGGCGTACTTC.

In this sample, this clonotype turned up many times. V usage is TRBV24-1 and J usage is TRBJ2-4, with D possibly matching TRBD1 (6 bases). The tail of the sequence fits TRBJ2-7 better, so the J call may be wrong. This CDR3 comprises 14 residues. Germline V gives CDR1 KGHDR, CDR2 SFDVKD. In nucleotides, the CDR3 is TGTGCCACCAATCACCACTCAGGGGTCAACGAGCAGTACTTC. Residues: CATNHHSGVNEQYF.

Comments on this clonotype: The junction does not match germline at one end; this may be a read error. The CDR3 here is CGAWGQGNQPQHF. The CDR3 region has the DNA TGCGGTGCTTGGGGACAGGGAAATCAGCCCCAGCATTTT. The V call is TRBV20-1, the J call TRBJ1-5; 9 nucleotides agree with TRBD1. Germline CDR1 reads DFQATT; CDR2 reads SNEGSKA (reference sequence). CDR3 size: 13 residues.